This T cell receptor (beta chain) was found in a study of shared clonotypes between healthy human individuals. This CDR3 spans 14 amino acids. Looked up from germline, CDR1 is SGHNT and CDR2 is YYREEE (reference sequence). Trimming left V 4 bases short and J 7 bases short, with 17 bases between. The repertoire was sequenced with immunoSEQ multiplex PCR; TCRdb's copy has only in-frame clones and lacks some. The repertoire holds nearly 1,000,000 clones, with more than 75% as singletons. Sequencing was done on a sample of memory CD4+ T cells sorted from blood. Subset described: CD45RA-negative fraction. This TCR was recovered from a man aged 18 to 35 in good health. The J gene is TRBJ1-2, the V gene TRBV5-4, with D possibly TRBD1 on 6 matching bases. In DNA form, the CDR3 reads TGTGCCAGCAGCAAACAAGGCGGGGGCGGTGGCTACACCTTC. Encoded protein: CASSKQGGGGGYTF.